This TCR beta chain appears in the sequencing data of a study of blood T cell repertoires in COVID-19. Produced via immunoSEQ multiplex PCR; TCRdb's table is partial and in-frame only. The sample records a few hundred thousand clones, about 88% being singletons. CDR1 is LNHDA and CDR2 is SQIVND in the germline V gene (reference sequence). Trimming took 5 bases from V and 6 from J; bases not matched to a gene: 4. CDR3 size: 14 residues. The receptor was isolated from a woman aged 40 to 50 who had recovered from COVID-19. The chain links TRBV19 to TRBJ1-5, with TRBD1 matching over 10 bases. Sequencing was carried out using peripheral blood. The CDR3 coding sequence is TGTGCCAGTAGTGGGACAGGGGCCCCTCAGCCCCAGCATTTT. Its translation is CASSGTGAPQPQHF.